These T cell receptor beta chains were read from a single sample in a study of T cells in Graves' hyperthyroidism and ophthalmopathy. TCRdb re-analysed the multiplex PCR reads in MiXCR, keeping a single row per CDR3 protein. The sample includes 490,000 or so distinct CDR3 sequences, about 45% seen only once; the top ten take about two fifths. Specimen: peripheral blood or thyroid tissue (not recorded which). The receptor source for this set is an adult woman with Graves' disease, either hyperthyroidism or ophthalmopathy (not recorded which). The CDR3 runs from the conserved cysteine through the conserved F or W. A D gene is named only where the DNA matches it firmly. Clone size is not always given. Where it is, it says once, few, many or a class for expanded clones.

D: .; V: TRBV7-2; J: TRBJ1-4; length: 14; size: few; CDR3: CASSPSPGDEKLFF; DNA: TGTGCCAGCAGCCCTAGCCCGGGGGATGAAAAACTGTTTTTT
D: .; V: TRBV20-1; J: TRBJ2-5; length: 14; size: .; CDR3: CSASWLRGQETQYF; DNA: TGCAGTGCTAGTTGGCTACGAGGCCAAGAGACCCAGTACTTC
D: TRBD2; V: TRBV7-9; J: TRBJ2-3; length: 17; size: few; CDR3: CASSLGTSGISTDTQYF; DNA: TGTGCCAGCAGCTTGGGGACTAGCGGAATTAGCACAGATACGCAGTATTTT
D: TRBD1; V: TRBV6-1; J: TRBJ1-5; length: 14; size: many; CDR3: CASLLTGGNQPQHF; DNA: TGTGCCAGCCTTCTCACAGGGGGCAATCAGCCCCAGCATTTT
D: TRBD1; V: TRBV7-2; J: TRBJ1-6; length: 15; size: .; CDR3: CASSLTGGAHSPLHF; DNA: TGTGCCAGCAGCCTTACAGGGGGCGCGCACTCACCCCTCCACTTT
D: .; V: TRBV20-1; J: TRBJ2-3; length: 15; size: .; CDR3: CSARDRKGRTDTQYF; DNA: TGCAGTGCTAGAGATAGAAAGGGTCGCACAGATACGCAGTATTTT
D: .; V: TRBV10-3; J: TRBJ2-7; length: 14; size: .; CDR3: CAISDTLGGYEQYF; DNA: TGTGCCATCAGTGACACATTAGGGGGCTACGAGCAGTACTTC
D: TRBD1; V: TRBV20-1; J: TRBJ2-7; length: 16; size: few; CDR3: CSASRQGLVGTYEQYF; DNA: TGCAGTGCTAGCAGACAGGGTCTCGTAGGGACCTACGAGCAGTACTTC
D: .; V: TRBV5-1; J: TRBJ1-1; length: 14; size: many; CDR3: CASSLEALNTEAFF; DNA: TGCGCCAGCAGCTTGGAGGCACTTAACACTGAAGCTTTCTTT
D: TRBD1; V: TRBV5-1; J: TRBJ2-7; length: 13; size: .; CDR3: CASSQGQGNEQYF; DNA: TGCGCCAGCAGCCAGGGACAGGGAAACGAGCAGTACTTC
D: .; V: TRBV2; J: TRBJ2-6; length: 16; size: .; CDR3: CASSEAGMVGANVLTF; DNA: TGTGCCAGCAGTGAAGCAGGGATGGTTGGGGCCAACGTCCTGACTTTC
D: .; V: TRBV9; J: TRBJ1-1; length: 14; size: .; CDR3: CASSGGGGGSEAFF; DNA: TGTGCCAGCAGCGGTGGTGGGGGAGGGTCTGAAGCTTTCTTT
D: TRBD2; V: TRBV20-1; J: TRBJ2-5; length: 15; size: many; CDR3: CSARDSSGRAQTQYF; DNA: TGCAGTGCTAGAGATTCTAGCGGGAGGGCACAGACCCAGTACTTC
D: .; V: TRBV19; J: TRBJ2-2; length: 15; size: many; CDR3: CASSIGGRVTGELFF; DNA: TGTGCCAGTAGTATAGGGGGGCGCGTCACCGGGGAGCTGTTTTTT
D: TRBD1; V: TRBV5-6; J: TRBJ1-2; length: 14; size: few; CDR3: CASSIYGTEGRYTF; DNA: TGTGCCAGCAGCATATACGGGACAGAGGGTCGCTACACCTTC
D: .; V: TRBV10-3; J: TRBJ1-5; length: 14; size: many; CDR3: CAISELGGNQPQHF; DNA: TGTGCCATCAGTGAGCTTGGAGGCAATCAGCCCCAGCATTTT
D: .; V: TRBV19; J: TRBJ1-3; length: 15; size: many; CDR3: CASTNSGSSGNTIYF; DNA: TGTGCCAGTACTAACTCAGGGTCCTCTGGAAACACCATATATTTT
D: .; V: TRBV3-1; J: TRBJ2-7; length: 14; size: .; CDR3: CASSQAPGAGEQYF; DNA: TGTGCCAGCAGCCAAGCGCCGGGGGCGGGCGAGCAGTACTTC
D: .; V: TRBV12-3/TRBV12-4; J: TRBJ1-1; length: 11; size: few; CDR3: CASSQSPEAFF; DNA: TGTGCCAGCAGTCAAAGCCCTGAAGCTTTCTTT
D: .; V: TRBV7-3; J: TRBJ1-3; length: 15; size: .; CDR3: CASSLRRGEGNTIYF; DNA: TGTGCCAGCAGCTTAAGGAGGGGGGAAGGAAACACCATATATTTT
D: .; V: TRBV2; J: TRBJ2-5; length: 15; size: .; CDR3: CASSPRGVGFETQYF; DNA: TGTGCCAGCAGCCCCAGGGGGGTCGGTTTTGAGACCCAGTACTTC
D: .; V: TRBV15; J: TRBJ1-6; length: 16; size: few; CDR3: CATSRTYPRGNSPLHF; DNA: TGTGCCACCAGCAGAACCTACCCCAGAGGGAATTCACCCCTCCACTTT
D: .; V: TRBV24-1; J: TRBJ1-1; length: 14; size: many; CDR3: CATSETGSYTEAFF; DNA: TGTGCCACCAGTGAAACCGGGAGTTACACTGAAGCTTTCTTT
D: TRBD2; V: TRBV11-2; J: TRBJ2-5; length: 14; size: .; CDR3: CASADRAGQETQYF; DNA: TGTGCCAGCGCCGATCGAGCGGGACAAGAGACCCAGTACTTC
D: .; V: TRBV7-3; J: TRBJ1-2; length: 13; size: few; CDR3: CASGTGEDYGYTF; DNA: TGTGCCAGCGGGACGGGGGAAGACTATGGCTACACCTTC
D: .; V: TRBV9; J: TRBJ1-5; length: 15; size: few; CDR3: CASSVAGEGNQPQHF; DNA: TGTGCCAGCAGCGTAGCAGGGGAGGGCAATCAGCCCCAGCATTTT
D: .; V: TRBV2; J: TRBJ1-6; length: 14; size: many; CDR3: CASSVEEENSPLHF; DNA: TGTGCCAGCAGTGTGGAGGAGGAAAATTCACCCCTCCACTTT
D: .; V: TRBV6-1; J: TRBJ1-4; length: 14; size: .; CDR3: CASSDLGVDEKLFF; DNA: TGTGCCAGCAGTGACCTAGGAGTAGATGAAAAACTGTTTTTT
D: TRBD1; V: TRBV7-3; J: TRBJ1-2; length: 14; size: .; CDR3: CASHTGEKSYGYTF; DNA: TGTGCCAGCCACACAGGGGAGAAAAGCTATGGCTACACCTTC
D: .; V: TRBV10-2; J: TRBJ1-1; length: 13; size: .; CDR3: CASSPGVGTEAFF; DNA: TGCGCCAGCAGCCCAGGGGTTGGTACTGAAGCTTTCTTT
D: .; V: TRBV11-1; J: TRBJ2-7; length: 14; size: few; CDR3: CASSGTSNSYEQYF; DNA: TGTGCCAGCAGCGGAACTAGTAACTCCTACGAGCAGTACTTC
D: .; V: TRBV12-3/TRBV12-4; J: TRBJ2-5; length: 13; size: few; CDR3: CASSLSYPGTQYF; DNA: TGTGCCAGCAGTTTAAGTTATCCGGGGACCCAGTACTTC
D: .; V: TRBV29-1; J: TRBJ2-5; length: 12; size: .; CDR3: CSVDSSQETQYF; DNA: TGCAGCGTTGACTCTAGCCAAGAGACCCAGTACTTC
D: .; V: TRBV12-3/TRBV12-4; J: TRBJ2-5; length: 12; size: many; CDR3: CASARYAETQYF; DNA: TGTGCCAGCGCACGATACGCAGAGACCCAGTACTTC
D: TRBD2; V: TRBV29-1; J: TRBJ2-7; length: 15; size: .; CDR3: CSAGTSSTFSREQYF; DNA: TGCAGCGCCGGGACTAGCTCGACTTTTTCGCGCGAGCAGTACTTC
D: .; V: TRBV5-1; J: TRBJ2-5; length: 16; size: many; CDR3: CASSFWLGTQQETQYF; DNA: TGCGCCAGCAGCTTTTGGTTAGGAACTCAGCAAGAGACCCAGTACTTC
D: TRBD1; V: TRBV11-2; J: TRBJ2-7; length: 15; size: .; CDR3: CANSPRDRVGYEQYF; DNA: TGTGCCAACAGCCCTAGGGACAGGGTAGGCTACGAGCAGTACTTC
D: TRBD1; V: TRBV7-2; J: TRBJ1-2; length: 15; size: many; CDR3: CASSLAPDRPYGYTF; DNA: TGTGCCAGCAGCTTAGCGCCGGACAGGCCCTATGGCTACACCTTC
D: TRBD2; V: TRBV2; J: TRBJ2-7; length: 15; size: many; CDR3: CASSESGGRAGEQYF; DNA: TGTGCCAGCAGTGAAAGCGGCGGGAGGGCCGGTGAGCAGTACTTC
D: .; V: TRBV12-3/TRBV12-4; J: TRBJ2-5; length: 14; size: many; CDR3: CASSFSRKKETQYF; DNA: TGTGCCAGCAGTTTTTCTCGAAAGAAAGAGACCCAGTACTTC
D: .; V: TRBV24-1; J: TRBJ2-7; length: 15; size: .; CDR3: CATSDPRGPLSEQYF; DNA: TGTGCCACCAGTGACCCGAGGGGCCCTCTCTCCGAGCAGTACTTC
D: .; V: TRBV10-3; J: TRBJ1-6; length: 15; size: .; CDR3: CAIRSGDSYNSPLHF; DNA: TGTGCCATTAGATCTGGGGACTCCTATAATTCACCCCTCCACTTT
D: .; V: TRBV20-1; J: TRBJ1-6; length: 13; size: many; CDR3: CSAKDSYNSPLHF; DNA: TGCAGTGCTAAGGACAGCTATAATTCACCCCTCCACTTT
D: .; V: TRBV12-3/TRBV12-4; J: TRBJ1-2; length: 11; size: many; CDR3: CASKGYYGYTF; DNA: TGTGCCAGCAAAGGGTACTATGGCTACACCTTC
D: TRBD1; V: TRBV7-2; J: TRBJ2-5; length: 15; size: few; CDR3: CASSGRGGGGETQYF; DNA: TGTGCCAGCAGCGGGCGAGGGGGCGGCGGGGAGACCCAGTACTTC
D: .; V: TRBV12-3/TRBV12-4; J: TRBJ1-2; length: 13; size: .; CDR3: CASSRQAGNGYTF; DNA: TGTGCCAGCAGTCGACAGGCAGGAAATGGCTACACCTTC
D: .; V: TRBV12-3/TRBV12-4; J: TRBJ1-2; length: 11; size: .; CDR3: CASSRTDAYTF; DNA: TGTGCCAGCAGTCGGACGGATGCCTACACCTTC
D: .; V: TRBV19; J: TRBJ1-4; length: 12; size: many; CDR3: CASSGWLEKLFF; DNA: TGTGCCAGTAGTGGGTGGCTCGAAAAACTGTTTTTT
D: .; V: TRBV28; J: TRBJ2-5; length: 13; size: many; CDR3: CASSLTDQETQYF; DNA: TGTGCCAGCAGCTTAACAGATCAAGAGACCCAGTACTTC
D: TRBD2; V: TRBV12-3/TRBV12-4; J: TRBJ2-7; length: 16; size: many; CDR3: CASSGAPTSGSYEQYF; DNA: TGTGCCAGCAGCGGTGCTCCGACTAGCGGTTCCTACGAGCAGTACTTC
D: TRBD1; V: TRBV7-2; J: TRBJ1-2; length: 15; size: many; CDR3: CASSPRTGGGYGYTF; DNA: TGTGCCAGCAGCCCGAGGACAGGGGGCGGCTATGGCTACACCTTC
D: TRBD1; V: TRBV10-3; J: TRBJ2-6; length: 21; size: .; CDR3: CAISAVRDASKGASGANVLTF; DNA: TGTGCCATCAGTGCGGTCCGGGACGCCAGCAAGGGGGCCTCTGGGGCCAACGTCCTGACTTTC
D: .; V: TRBV6-1; J: TRBJ1-1; length: 14; size: few; CDR3: CASSLQGGFTEAFF; DNA: TGTGCCAGCAGTTTACAGGGAGGGTTCACTGAAGCTTTCTTT
D: TRBD1; V: TRBV7-9; J: TRBJ2-7; length: 14; size: few; CDR3: CASSSETGTYEQYF; DNA: TGTGCCAGCAGTTCCGAGACAGGGACCTACGAGCAGTACTTC
D: .; V: TRBV20-1; J: TRBJ1-1; length: 14; size: .; CDR3: CSARDWGRNTEAFF; DNA: TGCAGTGCTAGAGATTGGGGCCGGAACACTGAAGCTTTCTTT